This T cell receptor (beta chain) comes out of a study of long-term antiretroviral therapy in people with HIV. Broader study findings: HIV repertoires showed narrower CDR3 length ranges than controls.

This clone has a single count. The target antigen is unknown. Germline CDR1 is MNHNS and CDR2 is SASEGT. V dropped 3 bases and J dropped 6; count of bases not matched to a gene: 8. CDR3 size: 16 residues. The immunoSEQ assay was v3.0, run at survey level. TCRdb's copy holds only in-frame clones and misses some; the assay was immunoSEQ multiplex PCR. The table has around 25,000 clones, about 86% seen once. Sequences were derived from unsorted PBMCs, sampled 1.9 years after starting antiretroviral therapy. The chain uses TRBV6-1 and TRBJ1-5; the match to TRBD1 covers 10 bases. The receptor comes from a woman aged 30 to 39 with HIV. CDR3 loop: CASSDLDRGTGQPQHF. In nucleotides, the CDR3 is TGTGCCAGCAGTGATCTGGACAGGGGGACGGGTCAGCCCCAGCATTTT.